Shown below are 2 T cell receptor beta chains from a single sample sequenced in a study of naive and memory T cell subsets. The beta constant-region primer was an equimolar mix of two oligonucleotides covering TRBC1 and TRBC2. One entry per CDR3 protein, called by TCRdb with MiXCR from the UMI-ligation and nested PCR reads. This sample has roughly 140,000 distinct CDR3 sequences; about 18% occur once, and the top ten carry around 0.14%. The sequenced sample was naive CD4+ T cells from blood. The receptors derive from a human donor in good health.

This clonotype was found a few times. The chain uses TRBV2 and TRBJ2-7, with D possibly matching TRBD2 (5 bases). This CDR3 has 13 amino acids. CDR1 is SNHLY, CDR2 FYNNEI, per germline. The germline V and J ends were trimmed by 8 bases and 6 bases, with 17 bases remaining between them. CDR3 amino acids: CASASYPGVEQYF. CDR3 nucleotide sequence: TGTGCCAGCGCTTCGTACCCCGGGGTCGAGCAGTACTTC.

This chain joins TRBV29-1 and TRBJ2-5; D is uncertain. CDR1 is SQVTM, CDR2 ANQGSEA, per germline. The ends were cut back, 7 bases at V and 1 base at J, with 13 bases in the middle. This CDR3 has 13 residues. This CDR3 is CSADPGPQETQYF. The CDR3 DNA reads TGCAGCGCTGACCCGGGTCCCCAAGAGACCCAGTACTTC.